This T cell receptor (beta chain) originates from a study of beta chain features in type 1 diabetes. Study-level results: Within each of all four CD4+ subsets, Type 1 diabetes patients had TCRB CDR3s that were moderately but significantly shorter. Unsettled here was the matter of whether HLA type influences TCRB rearrangement.

One heparinised blood draw averaging approximately 120 mL was given by each donor. This clone was observed a handful of times. Its antigen is as yet unknown. Every isolated RNA sample was fully reverse transcribed, so sequencing captured expressed TCRB transcripts. Method: immunoSEQ multiplex PCR; TCRdb's copy keeps in-frame clones and lacks some. In the table there are just under 150,000 clones, over 9.5% of which are singletons. Sequencing used naive CD4+ T cells from blood. This TCR came from a man aged 18-30 years in good health.

The CDR3 here is CASRIPTGPDTQYF. DNA of the CDR3: TGTGCCAGCAGGATCCCGACTGGCCCAGATACGCAGTATTTT. The chain joins TRBV5-4 to TRBJ2-3; D is undetermined. The CDR3 loop spans 14 amino acids. The V gene lost 5 bases and the J gene lost 4 bases, with 14 bases spanning the gap. From germline, CDR1 is SGHNT and CDR2 YYREEE (reference sequence).